One sample yielded the 29 T cell receptor beta chains listed below, sequenced in a study of CD8 T cells in Susac syndrome. RNA was extracted with the RNeasy kit, and a quantity of roughly 0.5 to 1 ug was reverse transcribed using random hexamers. TCRdb redid the calling of the immunoSEQ multiplex PCR reads with MiXCR, one entry per CDR3 protein. The repertoire consists of around 160,000 distinct CDR3 sequences, with 90% to 95% occurring once and the leading ten covering roughly 0.13%. The sequencing input was CD4+ T cells from PBMCs. These receptors were obtained from a human donor in good health.

The chain uses TRBV20-1 and TRBJ1-4, with 7 positions matching TRBD1. The trim removed 6 bases at V and 4 bases at J, leaving 5 bases unmatched. This CDR3 comprises 13 residues. In germline, CDR1 is DFQATT, CDR2 SNEGSKA (reference sequence). CDR3 protein: CSAPGQLNEKLFF. CDR3 coding DNA: TGCAGTGCCCCGGGACAGCTTAATGAAAAACTGTTTTTT.

This rearrangement joins TRBV7-9 to TRBJ2-7; possibly TRBD2 for D (5 bases). The CDR3 is made up of 14 amino acids. Per germline, CDR1 SEHNR and CDR2 FQNEAQ (reference sequence). Between the trimmed V and J ends, which lost 4 bases and 2 bases, there was a span of 12 bases. The CDR3 protein is CASSYLGLAYEQYF. DNA of the CDR3: TGTGCCAGCAGCTACCTCGGACTGGCCTACGAGCAGTACTTC.

V usage is TRBV20-1 and J usage is TRBJ1-3, with D possibly being TRBD1 (5 bases). CDR3 length: 16 amino acids. Germline V gives CDR1 DFQATT, CDR2 SNEGSKA (reference sequence). V lost 1 base, J lost 0 bases, and 13 bases lay in between. CDR3 in amino acids: CSARGSDSLSGNTIYF. The CDR3 DNA follows: TGCAGTGCTAGAGGGTCCGACAGCCTCTCTGGAAACACCATATATTTT.

CDR3 nucleotide sequence: TGCAGCGTCGCCGGGACAGGGGGCACTGAAGCTTTCTTT. Translating it yields CSVAGTGGTEAFF. V gene TRBV29-1 combines with J gene TRBJ1-1, with TRBD1 matching over 11 bases. The germline gives CDR1 SQVTM, CDR2 ANQGSEA. Trimming took 6 bases from V and 4 from J; bases not matched to a gene: 4. There are 13 residues in the CDR3. Complete variable domain (other parts from reference TRBV29-1 and TRBJ1-1): SAVISQKPSRDICQRGTSLTIQCQVDSQVTMMFWYRQQPGQSLTLIATANQGSEATYESGFVIDKFPISRPNLTFSTLTVSNMSPEDSSIYLCSVAGTGGTEAFFGQGTRLTVV.

The J gene is TRBJ2-3, the V gene TRBV5-1; 9 nucleotides align to TRBD1. The CDR3 length is 14 residues. The ends lost 4 bases at V and 4 bases at J; junction bases unmatched: 4. Germline V gene sequence: CDR1 SGHRS, CDR2 YFSETQ. The CDR3 protein is CASSEGQGPDTQYF. CDR3 coding DNA: TGCGCCAGCAGCGAGGGACAGGGACCAGATACGCAGTATTTT.

V gene TRBV5-1 combines with J gene TRBJ1-1, with 7 bases lining up with TRBD1. The V and J ends lost 4 bases and 3 bases, in that order; junction bases with no gene match: 9. CDR1 is SGHRS, CDR2 YFSETQ, per germline. The CDR3 covers 15 residues. The CDR3 protein is CASSALGGADTEAFF. The CDR3 region has the DNA TGCGCCAGCAGCGCGTTAGGGGGCGCGGACACTGAAGCTTTCTTT.

This clonotype was detected a few times. The chain joins TRBV7-2 to TRBJ2-3; D remains unclear. The CDR3 length is 12 residues. V lost 5 bases, J lost 1 base, and 4 bases lay in between. Looked up from germline, CDR1 is SGHTA and CDR2 is FQGNSA. DNA of the CDR3: TGTGCCAGCAGCCCCCGCACAGATACGCAGTATTTT. It yields the protein CASSPRTDTQYF.

This chain joins TRBV7-2 and TRBJ1-2; maybe TRBD1 (6 bases). V lost 5 bases to trimming and J lost 6 bases, with 16 bases between them. The CDR3 is 14 residues long. CDR1 is SGHTA, CDR2 FQGNSA, per germline. CDR3: CASSPTAGENGYTF. DNA for the CDR3: TGTGCCAGCAGCCCGACGGCAGGGGAAAATGGCTACACCTTC. Using reference TRBV7-2 and TRBJ1-2 for the parts outside the CDR3, the full variable domain is GAGVSQSPSNKVTEKGKDVELRCDPISGHTALYWYRQSLGQGLEFLIYFQGNSAPDKSGLPSDRFSAERTGGSVSTLTIQRTQQEDSAVYLCASSPTAGENGYTFGSGTRLTVV.

This chain connects TRBV3-1 to TRBJ1-6; D is unclear. This CDR3 comprises 12 residues. V was cut by 11 bases and J by 6 bases, with 11 bases left in between. Germline V lookup: CDR1 LGHDT, CDR2 YNNKEL (reference sequence). The CDR3 spells CAAQAFNSPLHF. For the CDR3, the DNA is TGTGCCGCGCAGGCCTTTAATTCACCCCTCCACTTT.

The chain carries TRBV6-5 and TRBJ1-2; 7 bases are shared with TRBD1. V shed 0 bases, J shed 2 bases, and the junction held 3 bases outside the gene matches. The V gene's germline CDR1 is MNHEY and CDR2 SVGAGI. The CDR3 contains 15 residues. CDR3 sequence reads: CASSYSGTVNYGYTF. CDR3 nucleotides: TGTGCCAGCAGTTACTCTGGGACAGTGAACTATGGCTACACCTTC.

This clonotype was counted once. The rearrangement uses TRBV5-1 and TRBJ1-6, with TRBD1 identical over 8 bases. From germline, CDR1 is SGHRS and CDR2 YFSETQ. The CDR3 length is 15 residues. With 0 bases clipped from V and 9 bases from J, the junction kept 5 bases outside the gene matches. Here the CDR3 reads CASSLGTGNSSPLHF. CDR3 DNA: TGCGCCAGCAGCTTGGGGACAGGGAACAGTTCACCCCTCCACTTT.

This sequence joins TRBV10-1 and TRBJ2-3; D unclear. Between the trimmed V and J ends, which lost 2 bases and 7 bases, there was a span of 13 bases. The germline CDR1 and CDR2 sequences are WNHNN and SYGVQD (reference sequence). CDR3 length: 14 amino acids. CDR3 loop: CASSETVKLNTQYF. For the CDR3, the DNA is TGCGCCAGCAGTGAGACCGTCAAGCTAAATACGCAGTATTTT.

CDR3 coding DNA: TGTGCCAGCAGCGTAAAAACGACAGATACGCAGTATTTT. Its translation is CASSVKTTDTQYF. The chain carries TRBV9 and TRBJ2-3; no definite D call. Trimming took 1 base from V and 3 from J, leaving 6 bases between them. Germline values: CDR1 SGDLS, CDR2 YYNGEE. The CDR3 totals 13 residues.

In its sample, this clonotype was seen once. This chain connects TRBV9 to TRBJ2-3, with no clear D. The CDR3 loop spans 15 amino acids. Trimming left V 2 bases short and J 3 bases short, with 13 bases between. Per germline, CDR1 SGDLS and CDR2 YYNGEE. The CDR3 sequence: CASSVRPSPTDTQYF. In nucleotides, the CDR3 is TGTGCCAGCAGCGTCCGACCGTCCCCTACAGATACGCAGTATTTT.

The chain joins TRBV20-1 to TRBJ1-1; D is possibly TRBD1 (5 bases). The germline V and J ends were trimmed by 3 bases and 1 base, with 9 bases remaining between them. CDR1 and CDR2 (germline): DFQATT, SNEGSKA (reference sequence). This CDR3 region has 13 residues. The CDR3 sequence is CSASDGQNTEAFF. For the CDR3, the DNA is TGCAGTGCTAGTGACGGACAGAACACTGAAGCTTTCTTT.

The gene calls are TRBV20-1 and TRBJ2-7, with TRBD1 as a possible D gene (5 bases). Trimming cost V 5 bases and J 3 bases, with 23 bases left between them. Per germline, CDR1 DFQATT and CDR2 SNEGSKA (reference sequence). The CDR3 is 16 amino acids. CDR3 protein: CSAPLRRATGRYEQYF. CDR3 nucleotides: TGCAGTGCTCCCCTTCGCCGGGCTACAGGTCGCTACGAGCAGTACTTC.

The rearrangement uses TRBV18 and TRBJ1-2; a weak D match, TRBD1 (6 bases). The CDR3 has 13 residues. The V end was cut by 3 bases, the J end by 8 bases, with 13 bases between. Germline V gene lookup returns CDR1 KGHSH and CDR2 LQKENI. For the CDR3, the DNA is TGTGCCAGCTCACCGGACAGAGCTATGGGCTACACCTTC. It is translated as CASSPDRAMGYTF.

The chain is built from TRBV5-1 and TRBJ1-2; perhaps TRBD1 as D (6 bases). This CDR3 region has 14 residues. Germline values: CDR1 SGHRS, CDR2 YFSETQ. Trimming removed 0 bases from V and 7 bases from J, with 13 bases in between. The DNA for the CDR3 is TGCGCCAGCAGCTTGGACAGGGCGTATGCTGGCTACACCTTC. As protein: CASSLDRAYAGYTF.

A word on this clonotype: At one end the junction does not follow the germline gene, possibly because of a read error. The chain carries TRBV5-1 and TRBJ2-3, with D perhaps being TRBD1 or TRBD2 (5 bases each). This CDR3 region has 15 residues. Germline CDR1 and CDR2: SGHRS and YFSETQ. The CDR3 nucleotides read TGTGCCAGCAGCTTAGTGGGGGTGAGCACAGATACGCAGTATTTT. Translated, it gives CASSLVGVSTDTQYF.

The gene calls are TRBV19 and TRBJ1-1; D is perhaps TRBD1 (5 bases). V lost 6 bases and J lost 5, with 19 bases in between. This CDR3 contains 15 residues. Germline V gene sequence: CDR1 LNHDA, CDR2 SQIVND (reference sequence). CDR3 bases: TGTGCCAGTAGATCCGCACTGGCAGGGCGAACTGAAGCTTTCTTT. It is translated as CASRSALAGRTEAFF.

The V call is TRBV6-1, the J call TRBJ1-1; D might be TRBD1 (6 bases). The germline V and J ends were trimmed by 4 bases and 1 base, with 10 bases remaining between them. This CDR3 has 14 residues. CDR1 and CDR2 (germline): MNHNS, SASEGT. DNA for the CDR3: TGTGCCAGCAGTGTGAGGGGACAGAACACTGAAGCTTTCTTT. It encodes CASSVRGQNTEAFF.

This chain uses TRBV6-6 with TRBJ1-1; 8 bases align to TRBD1. Germline V gives CDR1 MNHNY, CDR2 SVGAGI (reference sequence). The CDR3 has 14 amino acids. V was pared by 2 bases and J by 4 bases, with 3 bases of the junction left unmatched. In nucleotides, the CDR3 is TGTGCCAGCAGTTACCGACAGGGGAGCACTGAAGCTTTCTTT. Residues: CASSYRQGSTEAFF.

This clonotype was seen once. V and J are TRBV7-3 and TRBJ2-3, with a possible D match to TRBD1 (6 bases). This CDR3 has 13 residues. Trimming shortened V by 6 bases and J by 1 base, and 8 bases separated the two germline ends. Germline CDR1 reads SGHTA; CDR2 reads FQGTGA. In DNA form, the CDR3 reads TGTGCCAGCAGGGACAGCGGCACAGATACGCAGTATTTT. It translates to CASRDSGTDTQYF.

V usage is TRBV2 and J usage is TRBJ2-7, with D possibly matching TRBD1 (5 bases). CDR3 length: 12 amino acids. Germline assignment: CDR1 SNHLY and CDR2 FYNNEI. V lost 7 bases to trimming and J lost 6 bases, with 13 bases between them. CDR3 sequence: CASTEQGSEQYF. CDR3 coding DNA: TGTGCCAGCACCGAGCAGGGTTCCGAGCAGTACTTC.

The rearrangement uses TRBV5-1 and TRBJ2-7; the D is unclear. Trimming stripped 0 bases from V and 1 base from J, with 8 bases between. In germline, CDR1 is SGHRS, CDR2 YFSETQ. This CDR3 spans 14 amino acids. The CDR3 DNA sequence: TGCGCCAGCAGCTTGGAACCCAGTTCCTACGAGCAGTACTTC. It codes for CASSLEPSSYEQYF.

The chain has TRBV5-1 and TRBJ2-1; 12 nucleotides match TRBD2. V lost 0 bases and J lost 7; bases outside the gene matches: 2. The CDR3 consists of 15 residues. CDR1 is SGHRS, CDR2 YFSETQ, per germline. For the CDR3, the DNA is TGCGCCAGCAGCTTGGCGACTAGCGGGGGAAATGAGCAGTTCTTC. It codes for CASSLATSGGNEQFF.

V usage is TRBV10-3 and J usage is TRBJ1-1; 10 bases agree with TRBD1. Germline trimming cut 7 bases from V and 7 bases from J; bases unmatched to any gene: 12. Germline CDR1 and CDR2: ENHRY and SYGVKD. The CDR3 extends over 15 amino acids. The CDR3 DNA reads as TGTGCCATCAACGACCCGGGACAGGGGAGGGGTGAAGCTTTCTTT. It encodes CAINDPGQGRGEAFF.

This rearrangement joins TRBV3-1 to TRBJ1-2; TRBD1 is a possible D gene (6 bases). The CDR3 covers 14 residues. The V end lost 4 bases, the J end lost 4 bases, and 13 bases lay between the germline ends. CDR1 LGHDT and CDR2 YNNKEL come from the germline V gene (reference sequence). The CDR3 region is CASSLIGQTYGYTF. The CDR3, as DNA: TGTGCCAGCAGCCTTATCGGACAGACCTATGGCTACACCTTC.

V usage is TRBV10-3 and J usage is TRBJ1-2, with TRBD1 matching over 8 bases. Germline loops: CDR1 ENHRY, CDR2 SYGVKD. J was trimmed by 1 base and V by 5 bases; bases with no gene match: 6. The CDR3 runs to 15 residues. The DNA for the CDR3 is TGTGCCATCAGTCCAGGGGGCAGCGGTAACTATGGCTACACCTTC. Its protein is CAISPGGSGNYGYTF.